This T cell receptor (beta chain) was retrieved from a study of control samples from healthy donors and cancer patients. Clones were sequenced by immunoSEQ multiplex PCR, and TCRdb holds only the in-frame ones, with some missing. The data show about 130,000 clones, about 93% seen once. The CDR3 loop spans 15 amino acids. V dropped 6 bases and J dropped 10 bases, with 19 bases sitting between them. Per the germline V gene, CDR1 is MNHEY and CDR2 is SVGAGI. The sequence came from a man aged 40-50 years in good health. The sequenced sample consisted of blood. V gene TRBV6-5 combines with J gene TRBJ1-6, with TRBD1 as a possible D gene (5 bases). The CDR3 loop is CASSLSGTQGSPLHF. CDR3 sequence (DNA): TGTGCCAGCAGCCTCTCCGGGACCCAGGGCTCACCCCTCCACTTT.